The next 8 T cell receptor beta chains were all read from a single sample in a study of T cells in Graves' hyperthyroidism and ophthalmopathy. There were TCR beta CDR3 regions amplified from RNA transcripts. The HTBI primer set was used in a first-round RT-PCR of the TCR CDR3. TCRdb passed the multiplex PCR reads through MiXCR, listing each CDR3 protein once. Of about 300,000 distinct CDR3 sequences listed, roughly 18% were seen once; the top ten hold less than 45%. Sequenced material: blood. The receptors were gathered from a man aged 50 or older with Graves' ophthalmopathy.

The rearrangement joins TRBV7-3 to TRBJ2-7, with D maybe TRBD2 (5 bases). The germline V gene encodes CDR1 SGHTA and CDR2 FQGTGA. V dropped 2 bases and J dropped 5 bases, with 13 bases sitting between them. CDR3 length equals 14 residues. CDR3 in amino acids: CASSLGGIDDEQYF. The CDR3 DNA sequence: TGTGCCAGCAGCTTAGGAGGAATCGACGACGAGCAGTACTTC. The whole variable domain, filled in from reference TRBV7-3 and TRBJ2-7, reads GAGVSQTPSNKVTEKGKYVELRCDPISGHTALYWYRQSLGQGPEFLIYFQGTGAADDSGLPNDRFFAVRPEGSVSTLKIQRTERGDSAVYLCASSLGGIDDEQYFGPGTRLTVT.

The V call is TRBV29-1, the J call TRBJ2-1, with 14 bases lining up with TRBD2. Germline V CDR1 and CDR2: SQVTM, ANQGSEA. The CDR3 has 14 residues. The V and J ends lost 3 bases and 6 bases, in that order; junction bases with no gene match: 1. In DNA form, the CDR3 reads TGCAGCGTTGAGACTAGCGGGAGGGGCAATGAGCAGTTCTTC. The encoded protein is CSVETSGRGNEQFF.

The chain joins TRBV7-9 to TRBJ1-2, with a tentative D call TRBD1 (5 bases). This CDR3 has 11 amino acids. Germline V CDR1 and CDR2: SEHNR, FQNEAQ (reference sequence). V lost 11 bases, J lost 7 bases, and 14 bases lay in between. CDR3 region: CAGSGEVGYTF. The CDR3 DNA is TGTGCCGGGTCGGGGGAGGTTGGCTACACCTTC.

About this clonotype: One junction end disagrees with the germline gene, perhaps due to a read error. The chain recombines TRBV10-1 with TRBJ2-7; the D gene is possibly TRBD1 (5 bases). The CDR3 extends over 13 amino acids. Looked up from germline, CDR1 is WNHNN and CDR2 is SYGVQD (reference sequence). The CDR3 DNA follows: TGTGCCAGGGATCCTGATCCAGCCTACGAGCAGTACTTC. Protein sequence: CARDPDPAYEQYF.

This clonotype was found many times. In DNA, the CDR3 is TGTGCCAGCAGTCCCCCGGGAGGGGGAAACACTGAAGCTTTCTTT. Translated: CASSPPGGGNTEAFF. This chain links TRBV2 with TRBJ1-1; D is possibly TRBD1 (6 bases). Trimming shortened V by 5 bases and J by 2 bases, and 15 bases separated the two germline ends. The CDR3 is 15 amino acids. CDR1 is SNHLY, CDR2 FYNNEI, per germline.

The chain employs TRBV27 and TRBJ2-6; D gene ambiguous. V was clipped by 7 bases and J by 4 bases, with 17 bases between them. Germline CDR1 MNHEY, CDR2 SMNVEV (reference sequence). The CDR3 length is 16 residues. The CDR3 sequence is CASTALPGRGANVLTF. In DNA form, the CDR3 reads TGTGCCAGCACTGCACTCCCCGGAAGGGGGGCCAACGTCCTGACTTTC.

This clonotype came up many times. This chain joins TRBV20-1 and TRBJ1-5; D unresolved. CDR1 is DFQATT and CDR2 is SNEGSKA in the germline V gene (reference sequence). Trimming shortened V by 3 bases and J by 0 bases, and 9 bases separated the two germline ends. The CDR3 spans 14 residues. The CDR3 reads CSARTLGSNQPQHF. Here the CDR3 DNA reads TGCAGTGCTAGGACCTTGGGTAGCAATCAGCCCCAGCATTTT.

This clonotype was seen a few times. The chain is built from TRBV5-1 and TRBJ2-5; the match to TRBD1 covers 9 bases. This CDR3 is 15 amino acids long. Looked up from germline, CDR1 is SGHRS and CDR2 is YFSETQ. Trimming took 2 bases from V and 5 from J; bases not matched to a gene: 7. CDR3 nucleotide sequence: TGCGCCAGCAGCTTTGAGACAGGGGGTCGGGAGACCCAGTACTTC. Protein product: CASSFETGGRETQYF.